This record concerns one TCR beta chain sequence. There is no known antigen for this receptor. Base qualities were left out, and no much larger clone turns up one base away. Genomic DNA was isolated using the Qiagen DNeasy kit from unsorted PBMCs as well as from negatively selected CD4+ and CD8+ fractions. Amplification of TCR beta CDR3 regions was done by immunoSEQ multiplex PCR with primers that anneal to V and J segments. A synthetic immune receptor repertoire was used to minimize amplification bias, and any residual bias was removed computationally once sequencing was done. For the original study's pipeline: Repertoire diversity was quantified as the Shannon entropy index using custom Python scripts. Unsorted, CD4+ and CD8+ repertoires were examined separately, except in combined analyses, for which CD4+ and CD8+ sequences were merged in silico. A clone was considered expanded if an increase in frequency of at least 2-fold after treatment relative to C1D1 was found, and a pseudocount of 0.5 was applied to clones undetected at baseline. Singleton clones were defined as clones with 0 or 1 copy at C1D1, and non-singleton clones were defined as clones with 2 or more copies. Clones expanded in unsorted samples were annotated as CD4+, CD8+ or unknown by matching protein sequences in sorted samples from the same patient. Wilcoxon tests were applied to paired samples to test diversity changes from C1D1 to C4D1. TCRdb retrieved this table from immuneACCESS and kept in-frame rearrangements only. Not all clones are present; in checked studies, unresolved V genes account for under half, and no reason is known for the remainder. V and J calls and clone size follow that table, whereas D and trimming were derived from the DNA. The sample table contains fewer than 75,000 clones; only one count was recorded for approximately 90% of them. The top ten clonotypes cover 5.4% of the sample.

In light of the paper, this sample's time point label describes: cycle 2 day 1 (C2D1) of nivolumab. Every trial patient had relapsed after autologous stem cell transplantation, and cohorts A, B and C differed in prior brentuximab vedotin exposure. The trial cohort included fewer than 65 patients with relapsed/refractory classical Hodgkin lymphoma, and each patient had a best overall response of complete response, partial response or progressive disease. Trial patients were treated with single-agent nivolumab in the multi-cohort phase II CheckMate 205 trial. An independent review committee assessed best overall response by applying the 2007 International Working Group response criteria. Trial PBMCs were obtained immediately prior to nivolumab initiation (C1D1) and on therapy at cycle 2 day 1 and cycle 4 day 1. Peripheral blood was collected in 8 mL Vacutainer Cell Preparation Tubes, from which PBMCs were isolated by centrifugation and then cryopreserved.

This entry belongs to a study of PD-1 blockade in classical Hodgkin lymphoma (dated by TCRdb to about 2020). At the level of the whole study: Nivolumab dosing was 3 mg/kg intravenously every 2 weeks, continuing until either disease progression or unacceptable toxicity. The study used TCR beta sequencing and CyTOF to define a peripheral blood immune signature of response to PD-1 blockade in classical Hodgkin lymphoma. Findings and caveats that apply to the study as a whole: Baseline TCR diversity was reported to be lower in newly diagnosed patients than in healthy donors, and even lower in relapsed/refractory patients. The study was limited to a single clinical trial cohort, and causes of repertoire differences, possibly disease activity or prior therapy, remained undefined. Lower diversity was seen in patients whose nivolumab began less than 1 year after ASCT, and these patients were left out of later analyses so that immune reconstitution would not confound the results. CD4+ but not CD8+ TCR diversity rose significantly by C4D1 (p=0.0027 vs p=0.16), most apparent in complete responders (p=0.02). Baseline diversity similar to that of newly diagnosed patients was observed in trial patients achieving complete response, whereas significantly lower diversity was observed in partial responders and progressors.

Based on the germline V gene, the CDR1 and CDR2 sequences are SGHRS and YFSETQ. CDR3 length: 14 amino acids, cysteine to phenylalanine. The read is trimmed to its CDR3 DNA, 42 bases read in frame from base 1. The junction carries 11 bases between V and J, which are trimmed by 3 bases and 5 bases respectively. The chain is made from TRBV5-1 and TRBJ1-4; the D gene cannot be named for sure. The specimen comprised peripheral blood mononuclear cells (PBMCs), sampled before the second cycle of nivolumab. This receptor was identified in a human donor with classical Hodgkin lymphoma. The DNA is TGCGCCAGCAGCTACACGGGAATAAATGAAAAACTGTTTTTT. Translated, this gives CASSYTGINEKLFF.